Listed below are T cell receptor beta chains from one sample, sequenced in a study of blood T cell repertoires in COVID-19. Generated by immunoSEQ multiplex PCR, the TCRdb table keeps only in-frame clones and is missing some. The sample shows tens of thousands of clones, 82% of them seen only once. Specimen: peripheral blood. The source is a woman aged 80 or over with acute or convalescent COVID-19. The CDR3 runs from the conserved cysteine through the conserved F or W. Each record gives: clone size, V gene, J gene, D gene, CDR3 DNA, CDR3 protein. A D gene is named only where the DNA matches it firmly. Rows may omit the clone size; those that give it use once, few, many or a size class.

>NA|TRBV28|TRBJ2-3|TRBD1
TGTGCCAGCACCTCAATCAGGAGTTGGACAGGGGGGACAGATACGCAGTATTTT
CASTSIRSWTGGTDTQYF
>many|TRBV29-1|TRBJ2-1|TRBD2
TGCAGCGTGGCAGGGGTAGCGGGAGAGCCAGGGGCCTACAATGAGCAGTTCTTC
CSVAGVAGEPGAYNEQFF
>NA|TRBV10-3|TRBJ2-7|NA
TGTGCCATCAGTCCGACTGGCTACGAGCAGTACTTC
CAISPTGYEQYF
>NA|TRBV28|TRBJ2-3|TRBD2
TGTGCCAGCAGAACCGACCGGGACTCCGCTAGCGGGAGAGGGCAGTATTTT
CASRTDRDSASGRGQYF
>NA|TRBV5-1|TRBJ2-7|TRBD1
TGCGCCAGCAGCTTGTGGACAGGGGGGATGGGCGAGCAGTACTTC
CASSLWTGGMGEQYF
>once|TRBV27|TRBJ2-7|TRBD2
TGTGCCAGCAGTTTATCAGGACTAGCGGGAGTGATCTCCTACGAGCAGTACTTC
CASSLSGLAGVISYEQYF
>NA|TRBV5-8|TRBJ1-5|TRBD1
TGTGCCAGCAGCTACAGGGGGAGTAGCAATCAGCCCCAGCATTTT
CASSYRGSSNQPQHF
>few|TRBV5-6|TRBJ1-6|NA
TGTGCCAGCAGCTTGGGGACCAGGGATAATTCACCCCTCCACTTT
CASSLGTRDNSPLHF
>NA|TRBV11-3|TRBJ2-1|TRBD2
TGTGCCAGCAGCTTAACTAGCGGGTACAATGAGCAGTTCTTC
CASSLTSGYNEQFF
>few|TRBV11-2|TRBJ2-7|NA
TGTGCCAGCAGCTTAGGCCCGGGAGCAAGGTACGAGCAGTACTTC
CASSLGPGARYEQYF
>NA|TRBV28|TRBJ2-7|NA
TGTGCCAGCAGTTCCGGCGGGACGTTTTACGAGCAGTACTTC
CASSSGGTFYEQYF
>NA|TRBV27|TRBJ2-3|TRBD2
TGTGCCAGCAGTTTATTTGGGAGCGGGAGGGGCACAGATACGCAGTATTTT
CASSLFGSGRGTDTQYF
>NA|TRBV4-2|TRBJ2-2|NA
TGTGCCAGCAGCCAAGCGACAGGGGAGCTGTTTTTT
CASSQATGELFF
>many|TRBV6-2/TRBV6-3|TRBJ1-2|NA
TGTGCCAGCAGTTACTCGACGGGGGGCGGCTACACCTTC
CASSYSTGGGYTF
>NA|TRBV3-1/TRBV3-2|TRBJ2-1|NA
TGTGCCAGCAGCCAACTAGGCCCCTTAAGCAATGAGCAGTTCTTC
CASSQLGPLSNEQFF